This T cell receptor (beta chain) derives from a study of blood T cell repertoires in COVID-19. Study-level background: Sites in the United States, Italy and Spain provided acute and convalescent COVID-19 samples. T cells, B-cell-depleted T cells, or PBMCs provided the cDNA or gDNA that served as material.

Here immunoSEQ multiplex PCR was the method, and the copy in TCRdb shows in-frame clones only, minus some. The profile shows around 300,000 clones, 90% of them singletons. The CDR3 is made up of 15 amino acids. Trimming at V came to 0 bases and at J to 3 bases, leaving 3 bases not matched to a gene. Looked up from germline, CDR1 is SGHNT and CDR2 is YYREEE (reference sequence). The chain joins TRBV5-4 to TRBJ1-1; TRBD1 matches 9 bases. The material sequenced was peripheral blood. The receptor comes from a woman under 40 with COVID-19, enrolled during active disease. CDR3 coding DNA: TGTGCCAGCAGCTTGGACAGGGGGCTGTACACTGAAGCTTTCTTT. Amino acids: CASSLDRGLYTEAFF.